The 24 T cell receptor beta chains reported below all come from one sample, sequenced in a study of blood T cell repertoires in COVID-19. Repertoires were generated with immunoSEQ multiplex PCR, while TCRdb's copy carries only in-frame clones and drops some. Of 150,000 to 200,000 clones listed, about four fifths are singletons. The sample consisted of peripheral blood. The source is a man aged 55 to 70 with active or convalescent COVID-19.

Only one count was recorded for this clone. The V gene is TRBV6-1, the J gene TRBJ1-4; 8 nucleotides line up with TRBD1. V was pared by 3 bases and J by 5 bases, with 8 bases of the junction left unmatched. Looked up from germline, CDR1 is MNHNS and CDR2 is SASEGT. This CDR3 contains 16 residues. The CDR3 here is CASSEMRTGRNEKLFF. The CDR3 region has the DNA TGTGCCAGCAGTGAGATGAGGACAGGGCGGAATGAAAAACTGTTTTTT.

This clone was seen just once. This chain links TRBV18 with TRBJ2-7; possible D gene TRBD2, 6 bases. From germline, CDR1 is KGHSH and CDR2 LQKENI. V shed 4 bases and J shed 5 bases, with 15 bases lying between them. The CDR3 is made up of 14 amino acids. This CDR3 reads CASSRTRERDEQYF. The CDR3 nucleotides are TGTGCCAGCTCACGGACCCGGGAGAGGGACGAGCAGTACTTC.

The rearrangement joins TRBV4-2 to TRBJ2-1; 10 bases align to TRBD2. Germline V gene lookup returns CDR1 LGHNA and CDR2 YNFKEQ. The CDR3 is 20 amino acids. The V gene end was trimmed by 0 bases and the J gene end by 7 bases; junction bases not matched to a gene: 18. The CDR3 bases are TGTGCCAGCAGCCAAGATCCGGCAGTAACACCGGGACTAGCGAGTAATGAGCAGTTCTTC. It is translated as CASSQDPAVTPGLASNEQFF.

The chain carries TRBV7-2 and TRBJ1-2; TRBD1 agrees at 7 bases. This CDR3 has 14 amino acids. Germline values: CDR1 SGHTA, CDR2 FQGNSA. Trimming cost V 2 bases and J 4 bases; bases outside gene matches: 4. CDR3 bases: TGTGCCAGCAGCTTAAAACGACAGGGCTATGGCTACACCTTC. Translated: CASSLKRQGYGYTF. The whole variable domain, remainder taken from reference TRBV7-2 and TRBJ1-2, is GAGVSQSPSNKVTEKGKDVELRCDPISGHTALYWYRQSLGQGLEFLIYFQGNSAPDKSGLPSDRFSAERTGGSVSTLTIQRTQQEDSAVYLCASSLKRQGYGYTFGSGTRLTVV.

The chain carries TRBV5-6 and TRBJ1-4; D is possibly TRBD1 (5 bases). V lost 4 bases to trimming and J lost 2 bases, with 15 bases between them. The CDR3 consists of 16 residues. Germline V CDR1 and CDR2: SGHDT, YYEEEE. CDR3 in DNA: TGTGCCAGCAGCCTTTCAGGAGGGGTTACTAATGAAAAACTGTTTTTT. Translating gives CASSLSGGVTNEKLFF.

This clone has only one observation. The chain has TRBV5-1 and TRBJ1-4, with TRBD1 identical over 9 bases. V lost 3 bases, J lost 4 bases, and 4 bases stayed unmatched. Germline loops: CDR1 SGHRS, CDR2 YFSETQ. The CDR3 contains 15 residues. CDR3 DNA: TGCGCCAGCAGCTGGACAGGGGCCGATAATGAAAAACTGTTTTTT. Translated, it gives CASSWTGADNEKLFF.

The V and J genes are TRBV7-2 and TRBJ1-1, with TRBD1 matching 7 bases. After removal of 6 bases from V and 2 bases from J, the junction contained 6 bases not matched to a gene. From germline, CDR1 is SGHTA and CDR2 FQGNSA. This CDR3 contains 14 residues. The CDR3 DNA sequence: TGTGCCAGCAGACCGGGACAGACTAACACTGAAGCTTTCTTT. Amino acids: CASRPGQTNTEAFF. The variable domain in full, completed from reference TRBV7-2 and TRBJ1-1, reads GAGVSQSPSNKVTEKGKDVELRCDPISGHTALYWYRQSLGQGLEFLIYFQGNSAPDKSGLPSDRFSAERTGGSVSTLTIQRTQQEDSAVYLCASRPGQTNTEAFFGQGTRLTVV.

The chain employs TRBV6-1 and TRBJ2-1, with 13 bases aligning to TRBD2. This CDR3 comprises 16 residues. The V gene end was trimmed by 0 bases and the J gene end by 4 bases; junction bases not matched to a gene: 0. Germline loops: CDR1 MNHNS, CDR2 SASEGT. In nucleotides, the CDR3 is TGTGCCAGCAGTGAAGCACTAGCGGGAGGGTACAATGAGCAGTTCTTC. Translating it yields CASSEALAGGYNEQFF.

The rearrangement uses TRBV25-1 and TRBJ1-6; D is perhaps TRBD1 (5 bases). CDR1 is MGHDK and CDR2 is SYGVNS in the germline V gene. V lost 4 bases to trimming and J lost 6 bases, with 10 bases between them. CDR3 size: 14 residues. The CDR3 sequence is CASSASGANSPLHF. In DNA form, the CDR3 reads TGTGCCAGCAGTGCCTCTGGGGCTAATTCACCCCTCCACTTT. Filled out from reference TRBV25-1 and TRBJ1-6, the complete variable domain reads EADIYQTPRYLVIGTGKKITLECSQTMGHDKMYWYQQDPGMELHLIHYSYGVNSTEKGDLSSESTVSRIRTEHFPLTLESARPSHTSQYLCASSASGANSPLHFGNGTRLTVT.

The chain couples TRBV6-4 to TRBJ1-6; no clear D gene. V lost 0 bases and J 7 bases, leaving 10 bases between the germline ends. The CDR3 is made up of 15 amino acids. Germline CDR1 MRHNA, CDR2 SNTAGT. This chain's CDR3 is CASSDSRENNSPLHF. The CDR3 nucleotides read TGTGCCAGCAGTGACTCTAGGGAGAACAATTCACCCCTCCACTTT.

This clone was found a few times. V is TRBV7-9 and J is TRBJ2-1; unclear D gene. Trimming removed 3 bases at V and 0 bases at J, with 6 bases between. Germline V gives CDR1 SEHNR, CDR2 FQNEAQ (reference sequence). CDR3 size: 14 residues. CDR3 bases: TGTGCCAGCAGCTTCCCCGGCTCCTACAATGAGCAGTTCTTC. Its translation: CASSFPGSYNEQFF.

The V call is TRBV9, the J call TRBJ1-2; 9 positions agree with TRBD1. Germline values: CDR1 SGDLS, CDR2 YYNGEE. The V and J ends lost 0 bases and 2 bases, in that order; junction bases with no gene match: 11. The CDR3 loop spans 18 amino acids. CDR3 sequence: CASSVATFRDRVNYGYTF. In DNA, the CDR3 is TGTGCCAGCAGCGTAGCTACATTTAGGGACAGGGTGAACTATGGCTACACCTTC.

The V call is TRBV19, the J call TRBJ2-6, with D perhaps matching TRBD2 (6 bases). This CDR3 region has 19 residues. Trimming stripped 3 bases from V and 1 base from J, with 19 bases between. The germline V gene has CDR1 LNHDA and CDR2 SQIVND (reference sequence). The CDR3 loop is CASSIYRGGMLSGANVLTF. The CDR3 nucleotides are TGTGCCAGTAGTATTTATCGCGGAGGGATGTTGTCTGGGGCCAACGTCCTGACTTTC.

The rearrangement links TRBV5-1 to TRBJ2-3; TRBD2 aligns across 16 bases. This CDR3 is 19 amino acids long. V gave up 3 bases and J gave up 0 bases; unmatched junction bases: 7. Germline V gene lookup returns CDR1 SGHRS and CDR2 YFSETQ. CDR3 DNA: TGCGCCAGCAGCTCGGGACTAGCGGGAGGGGCGGCTAGCACAGATACGCAGTATTTT. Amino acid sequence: CASSSGLAGGAASTDTQYF.

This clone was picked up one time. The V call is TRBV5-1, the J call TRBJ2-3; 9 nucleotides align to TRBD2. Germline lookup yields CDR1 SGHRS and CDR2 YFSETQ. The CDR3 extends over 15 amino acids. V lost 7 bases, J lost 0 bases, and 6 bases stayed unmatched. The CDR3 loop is CASHLTSGSTDTQYF. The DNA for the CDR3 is TGCGCCAGCCATTTGACTAGCGGTAGCACAGATACGCAGTATTTT. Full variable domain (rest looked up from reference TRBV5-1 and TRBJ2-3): KAGVTQTPRYLIKTRGQQVTLSCSPISGHRSVSWYQQTPGQGLQFLFEYFSETQRNKGNFPGRFSGRQFSNSRSEMNVSTLELGDSALYLCASHLTSGSTDTQYFGPGTRLTVL.

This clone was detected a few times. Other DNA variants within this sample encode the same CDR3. CDR3 residues: CASSIRSNEQFF. In DNA, the CDR3 is TGTGCCAGTAGTATCCGCAGCAATGAGCAGTTCTTC. The chain carries TRBV19 and TRBJ2-1; D is ambiguous. CDR1 and CDR2 from the germline V gene are LNHDA and SQIVND (reference sequence). V lost 3 bases and J 6 bases, leaving 6 bases between the germline ends. The CDR3 is made up of 12 amino acids.

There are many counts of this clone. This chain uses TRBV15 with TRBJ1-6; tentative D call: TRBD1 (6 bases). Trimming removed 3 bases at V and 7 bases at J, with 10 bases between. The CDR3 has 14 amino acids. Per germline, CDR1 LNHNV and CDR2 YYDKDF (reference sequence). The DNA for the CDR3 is TGTGCCACCAGCAGGGACAGTGAGAATTCACCCCTCCACTTT. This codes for CATSRDSENSPLHF.

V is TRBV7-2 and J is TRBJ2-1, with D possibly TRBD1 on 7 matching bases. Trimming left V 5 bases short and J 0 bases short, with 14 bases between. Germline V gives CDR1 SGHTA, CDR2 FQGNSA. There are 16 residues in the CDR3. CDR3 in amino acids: CASSPGGGHSYNEQFF. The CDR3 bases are TGTGCCAGCAGCCCAGGAGGGGGCCACTCCTACAATGAGCAGTTCTTC.

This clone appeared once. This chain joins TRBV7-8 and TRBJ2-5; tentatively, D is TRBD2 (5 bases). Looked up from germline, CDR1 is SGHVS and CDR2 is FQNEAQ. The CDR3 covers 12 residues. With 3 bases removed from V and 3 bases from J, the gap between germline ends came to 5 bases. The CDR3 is CASSFGEETQYF. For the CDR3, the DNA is TGTGCCAGCAGCTTCGGGGAAGAGACCCAGTACTTC.

The CDR3 DNA is TGTGCCAGCGGGCCAGGCACATTGGTCTACGAGCAGTACTTC. This gives the protein CASGPGTLVYEQYF. The V gene is TRBV6-5, the J gene TRBJ2-7; D gene uncertain. CDR1 and CDR2 (germline): MNHEY, SVGAGI. Trimming took off 8 bases at V and 3 bases at J, with 17 bases between the two ends. The CDR3 spans 14 residues.

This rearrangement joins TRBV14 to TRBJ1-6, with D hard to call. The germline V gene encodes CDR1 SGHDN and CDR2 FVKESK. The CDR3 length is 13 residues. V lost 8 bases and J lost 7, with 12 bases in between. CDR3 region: CASGVSRNSPLHF. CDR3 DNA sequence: TGTGCCAGCGGAGTGAGCAGAAATTCACCCCTCCACTTT.

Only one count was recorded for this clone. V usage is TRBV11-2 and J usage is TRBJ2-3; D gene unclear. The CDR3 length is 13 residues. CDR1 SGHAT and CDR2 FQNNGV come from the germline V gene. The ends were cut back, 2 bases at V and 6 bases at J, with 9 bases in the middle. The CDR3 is CASSLPPVDTQYF. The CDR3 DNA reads TGTGCCAGCAGCTTACCCCCGGTTGATACGCAGTATTTT.

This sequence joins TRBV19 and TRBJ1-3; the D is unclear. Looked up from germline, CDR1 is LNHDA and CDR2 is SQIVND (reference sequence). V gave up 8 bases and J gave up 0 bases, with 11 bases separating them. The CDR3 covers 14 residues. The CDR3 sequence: CASSAGSSGNTIYF. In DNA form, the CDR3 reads TGTGCCAGTTCAGCAGGATCCTCTGGAAACACCATATATTTT.

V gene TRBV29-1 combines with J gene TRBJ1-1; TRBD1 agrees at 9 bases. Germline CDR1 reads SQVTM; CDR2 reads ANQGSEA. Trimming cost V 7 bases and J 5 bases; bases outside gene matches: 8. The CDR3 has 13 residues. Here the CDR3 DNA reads TGCAGCGCCGCGACAGGGGGTGTAACTGAAGCTTTCTTT. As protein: CSAATGGVTEAFF.